This T cell receptor beta chain was captured by sequencing in a study of blood T cells in healthy people across ages. Study as a whole: Template switching picked up about one barcoded beta molecule for each two T cells.

Alongside a J-beta primer mix, a sample-barcoded 5' primer served in a second PCR lasting about 7 to 11 cycles. MiXCR, run by TCRdb on the 5' RACE reads, gives a single entry per CDR3 protein. The table lists around 2 million distinct CDR3 sequences, approximately 40% of them singletons, with around 23% in the top ten. V shed 10 bases and J shed 2 bases, with 11 bases lying between them. CDR1 is MNHEY, CDR2 SVGEGT, per germline. The CDR3 extends over 12 amino acids. V usage is TRBV6-2 or TRBV6-3 and J usage is TRBJ1-2; D gene uncertain. The sequence came from a human donor in good health. Sequenced input: blood. Here the CDR3 reads CATATGNYGYTF. The CDR3 bases are TGTGCCACCGCCACTGGGAACTATGGCTACACCTTC.